This record looks at one TCR beta chain sequence and its context. As yet, its antigen is unknown. The PCR contained 60 Vbeta and 13 Jbeta primers. Clones were sequenced by immunoSEQ multiplex PCR, and TCRdb holds only the in-frame ones, with some missing. The sample shows about 85,000 clones, around 69% of them seen only once. The data were obtained in a study of cytomegalovirus exposure and HLA in healthy donors. Study-wide results and limits: Most TCR sequences showed up rarely, but some public TCRs showed up in many donors. The authors considered a cluster of highly shared sequence variants likely to be a sequencing artifact.

The V end lost 3 bases, the J end lost 7 bases, and 10 bases lay between the germline ends. CDR3 length: 14 amino acids. CDR1 and CDR2 from the germline V gene are MGHRA and YSYEKL. The rearrangement joins TRBV4-1 to TRBJ1-6; no clear D. The clonotype comes from a young man in good health and CMV-seronegative. Input material: PBMCs. CDR3 DNA: TGCGCCAGCAGCCACGGTGCGGGGAATTCACCCCTCCACTTT. Its translation: CASSHGAGNSPLHF.